Below, 5 T cell receptor beta chains from the same sample are listed, as sequenced in a study of blood T cell repertoires in COVID-19. Produced via immunoSEQ multiplex PCR; TCRdb's table is partial and in-frame only. The table shows roughly 180,000 clones, with more than 80% occurring only once. The sample consisted of peripheral blood. The receptors come from a woman aged 60-70 years with acute or convalescent COVID-19.

The rearrangement links TRBV5-5 to TRBJ2-1; 8 positions agree with TRBD2. The length of the CDR3 is 15 residues. Trimming at V came to 3 bases and at J to 6 bases, leaving 8 bases not matched to a gene. Germline V CDR1 and CDR2: SGHKS, YYEKEE (reference sequence). CDR3 sequence (DNA): TGTGCCAGCAGCTCCCTTAGCGGGATAGCCAATGAGCAGTTCTTC. The encoded protein is CASSSLSGIANEQFF.

A note on this clone: At one boundary the junction diverges from the germline segment, which might be a read error. The gene calls are TRBV7-9 and TRBJ2-3, with 10 bases aligning to TRBD2. Germline V gene data show CDR1 as SEHNR and CDR2 as FQNEAQ (reference sequence). CDR3 length: 13 amino acids. In DNA form, the CDR3 reads TGTGCCAGCAGCTTGGGCCAAAGCGGGAGGGCCTTTTTT. This codes for CASSLGQSGRAFF.

The gene calls are TRBV9 and TRBJ2-2, with D tentatively TRBD1 (5 bases). Germline loops: CDR1 SGDLS, CDR2 YYNGEE. This CDR3 has 15 residues. Trimming stripped 1 base from V and 6 bases from J, with 13 bases between. CDR3 in DNA: TGTGCCAGCAGCGTACTTGGGCAGGGTCCCGGGGAGCTGTTTTTT. The encoded protein is CASSVLGQGPGELFF.

V usage is TRBV6-2 or TRBV6-3 and J usage is TRBJ2-1, with TRBD2 matching 9 bases. Per the germline V gene, CDR1 is MNHEY and CDR2 is SVGEGT. Losses at the gene ends were 2 bases for V and 3 bases for J; bases not matched to a gene: 5. The CDR3 loop spans 16 amino acids. The CDR3 is CASSYSLAGFYNEQFF. In DNA form, the CDR3 reads TGTGCCAGCAGTTACAGTCTAGCGGGATTCTACAATGAGCAGTTCTTC.

The J gene is TRBJ2-7, the V gene TRBV5-1; 10 bases are a match to TRBD1. Losses at the gene ends were 3 bases for V and 1 base for J; bases not matched to a gene: 4. The CDR3 is 15 residues long. The V gene's germline CDR1 is SGHRS and CDR2 YFSETQ. CDR3 nucleotide sequence: TGCGCCAGCAGCTACCGGGACAGGGGTTCCTACGAGCAGTACGTC. Its translation is CASSYRDRGSYEQYV.